The 2 T cell receptor beta chains below come from one sample, sequenced in a study of blood T cell repertoires in COVID-19. TCRdb keeps only in-frame clones here, not all; method: immunoSEQ multiplex PCR. The repertoire holds about 240,000 clones, with around 82% as singletons. What was sequenced was PBMCs or T cells enriched from blood (not recorded which). These receptor sequences come from a woman aged 40 to 50 who had been exposed to COVID-19.

Notes on this clone: At the DNA level, this CDR3 is encoded by other sequences in the same sample as well. This chain connects TRBV9 to TRBJ1-2; D is unresolved. This CDR3 is 13 amino acids long. The V gene's germline CDR1 is SGDLS and CDR2 YYNGEE. V was pared by 0 bases and J by 3 bases, with 6 bases between. The CDR3 sequence is CASSVGGDYGYTF. The DNA for the CDR3 is TGTGCCAGCAGCGTAGGGGGAGACTATGGCTACACCTTC.

V and J are TRBV5-4 and TRBJ2-2; tentatively, D is TRBD1 (9 bases). From germline, CDR1 is SGHNT and CDR2 YYREEE (reference sequence). The CDR3 extends over 16 amino acids. Deletions cut 4 bases from V and 5 bases from J, with 18 bases between. CDR3 coding DNA: TGTGCCAGCAGCCCGGGGGGGACAGGGCAAACCGGGGAGCTGTTTTTT. Translating gives CASSPGGTGQTGELFF.